The source of this T cell receptor beta chain is a study of blood T cells in healthy people across ages. Every sample had a minimum of 6 million PBMCs isolated. General study points: Changes seen in expanded clonotypes were possibly confounded by donor CMV status left unknown.

With a J-beta primer mix and a sample-barcoded 5' primer, a second PCR ran about 6 to 11 cycles. All cDNA molecules were each tagged by a template-switch adaptor with 12 random nucleotides. Any given sample supplied a minimum of 3 million CDR3-containing paired-end reads. TCRdb re-analysed the 5' RACE reads in MiXCR, keeping a single row per CDR3 protein. This table holds 850,000 to 1,100,000 distinct CDR3 sequences, around two fifths found once. V lost 0 bases, J lost 8 bases, and 9 bases stayed unmatched. The germline V gene has CDR1 MNHEY and CDR2 SMNVEV (reference sequence). This CDR3 has 15 residues. In regard to this clonotype: Its antigen is not identified.

The V and J genes are TRBV27 and TRBJ1-2, with 7 bases identical to TRBD1. The sample taken for sequencing was blood. The source is a man younger than 30 in good health. As DNA, the CDR3 is TGTGCCAGCAGTTTATCGGCAGGGGGGAAAAGGGGCTACACCTTC. Protein product: CASSLSAGGKRGYTF.